This TCR beta chain was sequenced during a study of blood T cell repertoires in COVID-19. Study summary: Samples representing acute and convalescent COVID-19 were sourced from the United States, Italy and Spain. Sources were T cells, B-cell-depleted T cells, or PBMCs; the material itself was cDNA or gDNA.

Methods used by the authors: Amplification of reference gene primers provided the estimated nucleated cell counts. Assay: immunoSEQ multiplex PCR; the TCRdb copy retains only in-frame clones and omits some. V, J and clone size were drawn from that table, and D and trimming were deduced from the DNA. The sample carries some 64,000 clones, 65% to 80% recorded once. The CDR3 spans 10 residues. Germline V gives CDR1 DFQATT, CDR2 SNEGSKA (reference sequence). The V end was cut by 6 bases, the J end by 2 bases, with 4 bases between. The gene calls are TRBV20-1 and TRBJ2-5; D unresolved. Sequencing was carried out using peripheral blood. This sequence originates from a man aged 60 to 69 with acute or convalescent COVID-19. This chain's CDR3 is CSARQETQYF. As DNA, the CDR3 is TGCAGTGCCCGGCAAGAGACCCAGTACTTC.